This T cell receptor beta chain is drawn from a study of blood T cell repertoires in COVID-19. Study information: Specimens from acute and convalescent COVID-19 originated in the United States, Italy and Spain. T cells, B-cell-depleted T cells, or PBMCs provided the cDNA or gDNA that served as material.

V lost 2 bases, J lost 8 bases, and 1 base stayed unmatched. The CDR3 spans 12 residues. Using immunoSEQ multiplex PCR, the repertoire was profiled, and TCRdb retains in-frame clones only, with some absent. Of under 300,000 clones in the sample, 85% to 90% are singletons; the top ten hold roughly 1.6%. This clone was counted a few times. Enrollees, roughly 18 to 89 years old, lived in approximately 25 US areas. Cohort allocation depended upon clinical history that participants reported. This receptor was obtained from a woman in her fifties or sixties who had recovered from COVID-19. Sequences were obtained from PBMCs or T cells enriched from blood (not recorded which). V is TRBV12-3 or TRBV12-4 and J is TRBJ1-2, with 8 bases fitting TRBD1. CDR3 amino acids: CASSLQGAGYTF. For the CDR3, the DNA is TGTGCCAGCAGTTTACAGGGGGCCGGCTACACCTTC.